The sequence of this T cell receptor (beta chain) was determined in a study of vaccination and CD4 T cells after COVID-19. Study-wide findings and caveats: A nonsignificant median increase from approximately 21 to 40 SARS-CoV-2-reactive clonotypes was observed.

This clonotype is classed as medium-sized. No antigen is known for it. Indicated treatment: roughly 10-day PBMC culture with coronavirus spike peptide pools or control peptides (ViraFEST assay). Expanded clonotypes were found by TCR sequencing after peptide-pool stimulation (ViraFEST). The CDR3 sequence is 14 residues long. V dropped 6 bases and J dropped 8; count of bases not matched to a gene: 6. Germline values: CDR1 MNHNS, CDR2 SASEGT. Sequencing of DNA taken from cultured CD4+ T cells relied on the Oncomine TCR Beta short-read assay. A single record per CDR3 protein comes from TCRdb applying MiXCR to the PCR reads. This table has about 14,000 distinct CDR3 sequences, less than 30% appearing once.

V is TRBV6-1 and J is TRBJ1-6; TRBD1 aligns across 8 bases. The TCR comes from a human donor who received a COVID-19 vaccine. The material was CD4+ T cells from blood, cultured in vitro, obtained before SARS-CoV-2 vaccination. Written as DNA, the CDR3 is TGTGCCAGCAGACTAGGACAGGGTTATTCACCCCTCCACTTT. The encoded protein is CASRLGQGYSPLHF.